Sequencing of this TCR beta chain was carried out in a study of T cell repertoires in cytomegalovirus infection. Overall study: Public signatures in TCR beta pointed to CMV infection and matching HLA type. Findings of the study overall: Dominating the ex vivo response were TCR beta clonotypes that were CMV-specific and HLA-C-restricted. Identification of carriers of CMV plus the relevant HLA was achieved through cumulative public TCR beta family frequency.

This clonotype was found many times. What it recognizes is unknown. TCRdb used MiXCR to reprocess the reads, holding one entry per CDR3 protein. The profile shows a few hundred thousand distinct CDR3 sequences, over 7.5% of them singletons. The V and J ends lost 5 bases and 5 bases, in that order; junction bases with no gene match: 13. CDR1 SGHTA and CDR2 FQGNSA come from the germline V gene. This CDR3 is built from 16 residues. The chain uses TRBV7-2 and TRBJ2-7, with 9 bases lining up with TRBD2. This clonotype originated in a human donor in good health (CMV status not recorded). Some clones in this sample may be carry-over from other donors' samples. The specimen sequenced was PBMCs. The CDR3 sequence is CASSLRGRGGNNEQYF. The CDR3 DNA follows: TGTGCCAGCAGCCTCAGAGGGCGGGGGGGTAACAACGAGCAGTACTTC.